The present TCR beta chain was sequenced within a study of chemoradiotherapy in HPV16-positive cancers. Findings of the study overall: During treatment, candidate HPV-specific clones and E7-related motifs expanded in tumor.

Sequencing used immunoSEQ multiplex PCR; TCRdb keeps in-frame clones, though not all of them. The sample has 4,000 to 6,500 clones, 65% to 80% seen once. Per germline, CDR1 SGHVS and CDR2 FNYEAQ. V lost 5 bases, J lost 6 bases, and 11 bases lay in between. The CDR3 loop spans 12 amino acids. Remarks on this clone: Its specificity is not known.

This sequence originates from a human donor with HPV-associated anogenital cancer. This material consisted of tumor tissue, taken from a patient who underwent chemoradiotherapy. The chain uses TRBV7-6 and TRBJ2-7; tentatively, D is TRBD1 (6 bases). The chain's CDR3 is CASSEDSSEQYF. The CDR3 bases are TGTGCCAGCAGCGAGGACAGTAGCGAGCAGTACTTC.